The clone carrying this T cell receptor beta chain was seen ten or more times. What it recognizes is unknown. Primers used in a second PCR of about 7 to 12 cycles were a sample-barcoded 5' primer and a J-beta primer mix. All samples yielded 3 million or more CDR3-containing paired-end reads. TCRdb analysed the 5' RACE reads with MiXCR anew, one entry per CDR3 protein. The sample records about 690,000 distinct CDR3 sequences, 40% to 50% being singletons. PBMCs numbering at least 6 million were isolated per sample. These data originate in a study of blood T cells in healthy people across ages. Germline V CDR1 and CDR2: MGHRA, YSYEKL. The CDR3 covers 15 residues. With 1 base removed from V and 1 base from J, the gap between germline ends came to 10 bases. Findings and caveats of the study: PBMCs that were unsorted prevented a conclusive naive versus antigen-experienced comparison.

Sequenced: blood. The sequence was collected from a man older than 75 in good health. V is TRBV4-1 and J is TRBJ2-5; tentative D call: TRBD1 (5 bases). DNA of the CDR3: TGCGCCAGCAGCCAAGTTTCGACAGCCCAAGAGACCCAGTACTTC. Encoded protein: CASSQVSTAQETQYF.